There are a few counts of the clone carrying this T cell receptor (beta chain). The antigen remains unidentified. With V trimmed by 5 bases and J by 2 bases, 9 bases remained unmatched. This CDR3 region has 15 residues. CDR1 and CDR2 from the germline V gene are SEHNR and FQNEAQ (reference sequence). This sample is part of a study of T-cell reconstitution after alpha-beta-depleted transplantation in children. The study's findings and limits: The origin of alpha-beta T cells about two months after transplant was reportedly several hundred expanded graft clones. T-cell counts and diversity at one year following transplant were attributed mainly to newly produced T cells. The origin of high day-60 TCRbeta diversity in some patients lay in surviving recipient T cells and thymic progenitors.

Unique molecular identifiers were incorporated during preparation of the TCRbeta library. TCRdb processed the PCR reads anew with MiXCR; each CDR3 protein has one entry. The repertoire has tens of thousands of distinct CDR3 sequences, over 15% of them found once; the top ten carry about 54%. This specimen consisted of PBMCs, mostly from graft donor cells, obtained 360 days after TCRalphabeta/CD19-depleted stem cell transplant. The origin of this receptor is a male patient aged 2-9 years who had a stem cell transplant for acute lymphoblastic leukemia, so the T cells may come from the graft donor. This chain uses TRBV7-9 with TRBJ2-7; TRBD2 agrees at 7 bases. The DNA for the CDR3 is TGTGCCAGCAGCCCTCGACTAGCACTGCCCTACGAGCAGTACTTC. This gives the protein CASSPRLALPYEQYF.